This T cell receptor beta chain is drawn from a study of cytomegalovirus exposure and HLA in healthy donors. As to this clone: Its antigen is still unknown.

The study ran its PCR with 60 Vbeta and 13 Jbeta primers. Only in-frame clones appear in the TCRdb table, and some are missing; sequencing was by immunoSEQ multiplex PCR. This table has 100,000 to 150,000 clones, more than 65% appearing once. Whole-study results and caveats: Donor immune exposure was known only as CMV serostatus.

The TCR sequence derives from a man between 18 and 35 years old in good health and CMV-seropositive. Sequencing was done on a sample of PBMCs.

In DNA, the CDR3 is TGTGCCACCAGCAGCCGGGACAGGGTAATTAATGAGCAGTTCTTC. This encodes CATSSRDRVINEQFF. V gene TRBV15 combines with J gene TRBJ2-1, with 9 positions matching TRBD1. CDR3 length: 15 amino acids. The trim removed 3 bases at V and 7 bases at J, leaving 7 bases unmatched. Germline V CDR1 and CDR2: LNHNV, YYDKDF (reference sequence). The whole variable domain, remainder taken from reference TRBV15 and TRBJ2-1, is DAMVIQNPRYQVTQFGKPVTLSCSQTLNHNVMYWYQQKSSQAPKLLFHYYDKDFNNEADTPDNFQSRRPNTSFCFLDIRSPGLGDTAMYLCATSSRDRVINEQFFGPGTRLTVL.